This T cell receptor beta chain emerged from a study of response to subunit inactivated influenza vaccine. Notes on this clonotype: Antigen specificity is unknown. A much bigger clone sits one base away, suggesting this may be a read error.

TCRdb re-called the RT-PCR reads through MiXCR, storing one row per CDR3 protein. The table lists 600,000 to 850,000 distinct CDR3 sequences, approximately 15% of them singletons, with less than 8.5% in the top ten. This CDR3 is 15 amino acids long. The J segment lost 7 bases and the V segment lost 6 bases, leaving 13 bases of the junction unmatched. CDR1 is SQVTM, CDR2 ANQGSEA, per germline. General study findings and limits: Authors proposed each seasonal influenza vaccination draws in few new T cells.

The starting material was PBMCs from blood, obtained less than 15 days before vaccination. The source is a man aged 45-60 years who received an inactivated influenza vaccine. The chain uses TRBV29-1 and TRBJ2-5; 11 positions agree with TRBD1. The DNA for the CDR3 is TGCAGCGTGATGGGCCGGGACAGGGGGTGGACGACCCAGTACTTC. It encodes CSVMGRDRGWTTQYF.